This T cell receptor (beta chain) appears in the sequencing data of a study of T-cell memory formation after mild COVID-19. General study findings and limits: CD4+ bias marked clones expanding day 15 to 37, unlike balanced contracting clones. CD8+ contracting clones occupied EMRA, while CD4+ ones occupied mainly CM and EM.

This clonotype came up many times. Its antigen is unidentified. TCR alpha and TCR beta cDNA libraries with sample barcodes and UMIs came from 5'RACE using constant-segment primers. TCRdb recomputed calls from the 5' RACE reads with MiXCR, one row per CDR3 protein. The table has about 15,000 distinct CDR3 sequences, 20% to 25% seen once; the top ten hold about 57%. V was clipped by 0 bases and J by 4 bases, with 21 bases between them. The CDR3 length is 18 residues. Per germline, CDR1 MNHEY and CDR2 SVGEGT. Sample: PBMCs or a T cell subset sorted from them (not recorded which). This receptor was identified in a man between 18 and 35 years old who had mild COVID-19 (a few samples of this study predate the infection). Cell type and time point are not known. The V and J genes are TRBV6-2 or TRBV6-3 and TRBJ2-5; the D gene is possibly TRBD2 (5 bases). The CDR3 DNA is TGTGCCAGCAGTTACTCGACCGTTTCCCGGCTAGCTAGAGAGACCCAGTACTTC. This translates into CASSYSTVSRLARETQYF.